Following are 11 T cell receptor beta chains from one sample sequenced in a study of glioma-infiltrating T cells. Amplification of TCR alpha and beta CDR3 regions from RNA used iRepertoire nested multiplex PCR. TCRdb reprocessed the multiplex PCR reads with MiXCR, giving one entry per CDR3 protein. This sample carries about 110,000 distinct CDR3 sequences, less than 30% of them seen once, and the ten largest clones take about a third. The sequenced sample was glioma tissue, nonneoplastic brain tissue, or PBMCs (not recorded which). The receptors stem from a human donor with low-grade glioma or glioblastoma, undergoing nonglioma brain surgery, or in good health (not recorded which).

Note on this clonotype: A single base separates this from a much larger clone, so it may be a read error. The rearrangement uses TRBV2 and TRBJ2-7; D gene uncertain. Germline V gene lookup returns CDR1 SNHLY and CDR2 FYNNEI. Trimming shortened V by 4 bases and J by 2 bases, and 9 bases separated the two germline ends. The CDR3 extends over 13 amino acids. This CDR3 is CASSVAAAYEQYF. The CDR3 DNA reads as TGTGCCAGCAGTGTCGCGGCCGCCTACGAGCAGTACTTC.

For this clonotype: A much larger clone sits a single nucleotide away, making a read error possible. CDR3: CASSPPGLDTQCF. In DNA form, the CDR3 reads TGTGCCAGCTCCCCCCCCGGACTGGATACGCAGTGTTTT. The rearrangement uses TRBV18 and TRBJ2-3; tentative D call: TRBD2 (5 bases). The CDR3 has 13 residues. Per germline, CDR1 KGHSH and CDR2 LQKENI.

This clonotype was seen a handful of times. The chain carries TRBV29-1 and TRBJ2-7; 11 nucleotides agree with TRBD2. The J segment lost 1 base and the V segment lost 6 bases, leaving 11 bases of the junction unmatched. CDR1 and CDR2 from the germline V gene are SQVTM and ANQGSEA. The CDR3 runs 16 residues. CDR3: CSVSPLGLAESYEQYF. The CDR3 DNA sequence: TGCAGCGTCTCCCCCCTGGGACTAGCGGAGTCCTACGAGCAGTACTTC.

This clonotype was detected many times. The chain recombines TRBV6-2 or TRBV6-3 with TRBJ2-3; D possibly matches TRBD1 or TRBD2 (5 bases each). Germline V CDR1 and CDR2: MNHEY, SVGEGT. The CDR3 loop spans 14 amino acids. V was clipped by 6 bases and J by 3 bases, with 13 bases between them. CDR3 loop: CASSHQGETDTQYF. The CDR3 region has the DNA TGTGCCAGCAGCCACCAGGGAGAGACAGATACGCAGTATTTT.

This clonotype was detected ten times or more. The V and J genes are TRBV27 and TRBJ1-2, with 8 positions matching TRBD1. Germline V lookup: CDR1 MNHEY, CDR2 SMNVEV (reference sequence). This CDR3 comprises 15 residues. V lost 4 bases and J lost 0; bases outside the gene matches: 4. As DNA, the CDR3 is TGTGCCAGCAGTTCTTTACAGGGGGCTAACTATGGCTACACCTTC. Amino acids: CASSSLQGANYGYTF.

V gene TRBV4-1 combines with J gene TRBJ2-5; TRBD2 matches 7 bases. This CDR3 is built from 14 residues. V was pared by 0 bases and J by 5 bases, with 3 bases of the junction left unmatched. From germline, CDR1 is MGHRA and CDR2 YSYEKL. The CDR3 reads CASSQDRGGETQYF. The CDR3 DNA reads TGCGCCAGCAGCCAAGATCGGGGAGGGGAGACCCAGTACTTC.

There are many counts of this clonotype. The chain combines TRBV29-1 with TRBJ2-1; TRBD1 or TRBD2 may be the D gene (5 bases each). This CDR3 is 14 amino acids long. Per germline, CDR1 SQVTM and CDR2 ANQGSEA. Trimming took off 7 bases at V and 3 bases at J, with 16 bases between the two ends. The CDR3 DNA follows: TGCAGCGCCCCCTTGAGGGGATTCTACAATGAGCAGTTCTTC. Encoded protein: CSAPLRGFYNEQFF.

This clonotype was seen many times. This chain connects TRBV7-2 to TRBJ1-5; tentatively, D is TRBD1 (5 bases). Germline assignment: CDR1 SGHTA and CDR2 FQGNSA. Trimming cost V 4 bases and J 0 bases, with 22 bases left between them. This CDR3 spans 19 amino acids. CDR3 nucleotides: TGTGCCAGCAGCTCCCTCACTTCCGGGACGGATTATAGCAATCAGCCCCAGCATTTT. Encoded protein: CASSSLTSGTDYSNQPQHF.

On this clonotype itself: Just one base apart from a much larger clone, this may be a read error. CDR3 sequence reads: CAGSPDKGETDTQYF. The CDR3 region has the DNA TGTGCCGGCAGCCCGGACAAGGGGGAAACAGATACGCAGTATTTT. This sequence joins TRBV11-2 and TRBJ2-3, with TRBD1 as a possible D gene (6 bases). The CDR3 covers 15 residues. Per germline, CDR1 SGHAT and CDR2 FQNNGV.

As for this clonotype: The junction and the germline gene differ at one end; a read error may be behind it. The chain has TRBV6-1 and TRBJ2-3; 10 bases fit TRBD2. Germline-derived CDR1 and CDR2 are MNHNS and SASEGT. The CDR3 consists of 15 residues. For the CDR3, the DNA is TGCTCCAGCAGCCTAGCGGGGGCGAGAAGGGATACGCAGTATTTT. Residues: CSSSLAGARRDTQYF.

This clonotype has ten or more counts. The J gene is TRBJ2-7, the V gene TRBV20-1, with D possibly matching TRBD2 (7 bases). V lost 2 bases and J 4 bases, leaving 9 bases between the germline ends. CDR1 and CDR2 (germline): DFQATT, SNEGSKA (reference sequence). CDR3 length equals 12 residues. CDR3 DNA sequence: TGCAGTGCTAGAAGGGGGGGATACGAGCAGTACTTC. It codes for CSARRGGYEQYF.